This T cell receptor (beta chain) was retrieved from a study of control samples from healthy donors and cancer patients. Repertoires were generated with immunoSEQ multiplex PCR, while TCRdb's copy carries only in-frame clones and drops some. The repertoire includes some 130,000 clones, 80% to 95% of them detected once, and less than 6% sits in the top ten. Trimming at V came to 3 bases and at J to 0 bases, leaving 2 bases not matched to a gene. Germline loops: CDR1 SGHNT, CDR2 YYREEE (reference sequence). The CDR3 runs to 15 residues. This receptor was identified in a man between 18 and 35 years old in good health. Sequencing used blood. The rearrangement joins TRBV5-4 to TRBJ2-4; 8 bases map to TRBD2. In DNA form, the CDR3 reads TGTGCCAGCAGCTCAGCGGGGGAAGCCAAAAACATTCAGTACTTC. Protein sequence: CASSSAGEAKNIQYF.